The present T cell receptor (beta chain) was sequenced within a study of regulatory T cells in long-lasting Graves disease. General study points: Persistent disease was associated with favored TRBV28 usage and with favored use of TRBJ1-2 and TRBJ2-5.

The table lists this clonotype with a few counts. Its antigen remains unidentified. Building the TCR beta libraries relied on iRepertoire HTBI primers, and CDR3 regions underwent Arm-PCR. TCRdb analysed the multiplex PCR reads with MiXCR anew, one entry per CDR3 protein. The sample yields a few hundred thousand distinct CDR3 sequences, 23% seen once. CDR1 is GTSNPN, CDR2 SVGIG, per germline (reference sequence). V was trimmed by 0 bases and J by 6 bases, leaving 12 bases between them. The CDR3 contains 14 residues. The time point is: persistent/refractory GD, antithyroid drugs over 5 years with positive TRAb. PBMC-derived RNA was used for the TCR library.

Specimen: peripheral blood mononuclear cells (PBMCs), collected when the disease was refractory, from a patient treated with antithyroid drugs. The V call is TRBV30, the J call TRBJ1-5; no clear D gene. This receptor was obtained from a female donor with Graves disease. The CDR3 nucleotides read TGTGCCTGGAGTGTACTCGGTGGGGTTCAGCCCCAGCATTTT. This translates into CAWSVLGGVQPQHF.